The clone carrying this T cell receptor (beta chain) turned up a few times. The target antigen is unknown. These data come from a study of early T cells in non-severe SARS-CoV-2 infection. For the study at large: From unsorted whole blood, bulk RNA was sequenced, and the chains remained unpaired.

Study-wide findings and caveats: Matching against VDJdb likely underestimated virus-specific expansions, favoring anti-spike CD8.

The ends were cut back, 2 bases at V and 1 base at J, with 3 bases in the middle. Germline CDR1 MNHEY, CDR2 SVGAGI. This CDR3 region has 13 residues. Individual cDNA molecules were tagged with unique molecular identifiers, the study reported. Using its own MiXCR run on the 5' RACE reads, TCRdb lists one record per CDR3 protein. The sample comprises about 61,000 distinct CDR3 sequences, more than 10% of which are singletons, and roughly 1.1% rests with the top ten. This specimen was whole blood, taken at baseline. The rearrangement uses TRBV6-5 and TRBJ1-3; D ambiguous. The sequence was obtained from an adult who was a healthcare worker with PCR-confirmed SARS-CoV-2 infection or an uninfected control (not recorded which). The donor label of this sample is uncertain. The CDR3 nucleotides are TGTGCCAGCAGTTACGCGTCTGGAAACACCATATATTTT. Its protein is CASSYASGNTIYF.